Each of the 28 T cell receptor beta chains below was sequenced from the same sample in a study of blood T cell repertoires in COVID-19. Produced via immunoSEQ multiplex PCR; TCRdb's table is partial and in-frame only. Of a few hundred thousand clones in the sample, around 89% are singletons; the top ten hold over 1%. The source material was peripheral blood. Source of these receptors: a man aged 35-49 years with acute or convalescent COVID-19.

The chain employs TRBV4-2 and TRBJ1-1; TRBD1 matches at 8 bases. V was pared by 4 bases and J by 1 base, with 5 bases of the junction left unmatched. Per the germline V gene, CDR1 is LGHNA and CDR2 is YNFKEQ. The CDR3 runs 15 residues. CDR3 sequence: CASSPPGTGNTEAFF. The CDR3 DNA reads as TGTGCCAGCAGCCCGCCCGGGACAGGGAACACTGAAGCTTTCTTT.

This rearrangement joins TRBV30 to TRBJ1-4; tentatively, D is TRBD1 (6 bases). The ends were cut back, 4 bases at V and 7 bases at J, with 22 bases in the middle. The CDR3 totals 16 residues. The V gene's germline CDR1 is GTSNPN and CDR2 SVGIG (reference sequence). The CDR3 nucleotides are TGTGCCTGGATGTCAAGGCAGGGGAGGGTTTCTGAAAAACTGTTTTTT. It is translated as CAWMSRQGRVSEKLFF.

This clone was recorded only once. The chain links TRBV5-1 to TRBJ1-6; D remains ambiguous. Germline V gene sequence: CDR1 SGHRS, CDR2 YFSETQ. The CDR3 consists of 12 residues. With 7 bases removed from V and 4 bases from J, the gap between germline ends came to 6 bases. CDR3 nucleotides: TGCGCCAGCTCCCTGTATAATTCACCCCTCCACTTT. Residues: CASSLYNSPLHF.

A single count supports this clone. The J gene is TRBJ2-1, the V gene TRBV23-1, with D possibly being TRBD2 (6 bases). TRBV23-1 is an ORF, with its function uncertain. V dropped 0 bases and J dropped 7 bases, with 10 bases sitting between them. The CDR3 consists of 14 residues. CDR3 sequence reads: CASSQSRGRNEQFF. CDR3 DNA sequence: TGCGCCAGCAGTCAATCGCGGGGAAGGAATGAGCAGTTCTTC.

This clone was observed once. The chain joins TRBV6-5 to TRBJ2-3; 7 nucleotides line up with TRBD1. Germline V gene data show CDR1 as MNHEY and CDR2 as SVGAGI. The CDR3 extends over 14 amino acids. Trimming cost V 6 bases and J 0 bases; bases outside gene matches: 3. The CDR3 DNA follows: TGTGCCAGCAGGTGGGACAGAAGCACAGATACGCAGTATTTT. Protein sequence: CASRWDRSTDTQYF.

This chain uses TRBV5-1 with TRBJ1-1, with 8 bases fitting TRBD1. Per the germline V gene, CDR1 is SGHRS and CDR2 is YFSETQ. There are 15 residues in the CDR3. J was trimmed by 3 bases and V by 0 bases; bases with no gene match: 4. The CDR3 DNA sequence: TGCGCCAGCAGCTTGGCCAGGGGGCCTGACACTGAAGCTTTCTTT. It is translated as CASSLARGPDTEAFF.

The J gene is TRBJ1-2, the V gene TRBV5-1; D possibly corresponds to TRBD1 (6 bases). V lost 1 base to trimming and J lost 7 bases, with 11 bases between them. Germline V gene lookup returns CDR1 SGHRS and CDR2 YFSETQ. This CDR3 spans 13 amino acids. The CDR3 DNA is TGCGCCAGCAGCTTGAACAGGGCCCTTGGCTACACCTTC. This translates into CASSLNRALGYTF.

The rearrangement uses TRBV30 and TRBJ1-1, with D unclear. Trimming took off 3 bases at V and 6 bases at J, with 20 bases between the two ends. This CDR3 region has 15 residues. Germline values: CDR1 GTSNPN, CDR2 SVGIG (reference sequence). This chain's CDR3 is CAWSPLDWTFAEAFF. Written as DNA, the CDR3 is TGTGCCTGGAGCCCCTTGGACTGGACTTTCGCTGAAGCTTTCTTT.

This clone is a singleton in its sample. The V call is TRBV10-3, the J call TRBJ1-3; D is possibly TRBD1 (6 bases). This CDR3 has 12 amino acids. Trimming removed 8 bases at V and 11 bases at J, with 16 bases between. Per germline, CDR1 ENHRY and CDR2 SYGVKD. The CDR3 region has the DNA TGTGCCATCCGAGGGGGTGACACGGCCATATATTTT. It yields the protein CAIRGGDTAIYF.

J is TRBJ2-3 and V is TRBV27, with TRBD2 matching 8 bases. This CDR3 is 15 amino acids long. Trimming removed 4 bases from V and 0 bases from J; junction bases left unmatched: 3. Germline V gives CDR1 MNHEY, CDR2 SMNVEV (reference sequence). The CDR3 nucleotides are TGTGCCAGCAGTTCACTAGCGGAAAGCACAGATACGCAGTATTTT. Translating it yields CASSSLAESTDTQYF.

The chain combines TRBV15 with TRBJ1-4, with 7 bases matching TRBD1. The CDR3 is 14 amino acids. From germline, CDR1 is LNHNV and CDR2 YYDKDF (reference sequence). The trim removed 5 bases at V and 12 bases at J, leaving 12 bases unmatched. As DNA, the CDR3 is TGTGCCACCAGCGGCCGAGACAGGGCCCGGGAACTGTTTTTT. Its translation is CATSGRDRARELFF.

The V gene is TRBV7-2, the J gene TRBJ1-2; D call uncertain. The V gene lost 1 base and the J gene lost 5 bases, with 14 bases spanning the gap. This CDR3 is built from 15 residues. CDR1 and CDR2 (germline): SGHTA, FQGNSA. The CDR3 here is CASSLGAGIIYGYTF. CDR3 in DNA: TGTGCCAGCAGCTTAGGCGCGGGGATAATATATGGCTACACCTTC.

The V and J genes are TRBV5-1 and TRBJ2-7, with 13 bases that match TRBD2. V was pared by 3 bases and J by 3 bases, with 6 bases of the junction left unmatched. Germline V lookup: CDR1 SGHRS, CDR2 YFSETQ. The length of the CDR3 is 16 residues. CDR3 nucleotide sequence: TGCGCCAGCAGCTGGACTAGCGGGGGTTTACTCTACGAGCAGTACTTC. This sequence encodes CASSWTSGGLLYEQYF.

V gene TRBV7-9 combines with J gene TRBJ2-7, with TRBD1 matching 9 bases. CDR1 is SEHNR, CDR2 FQNEAQ, per germline (reference sequence). The CDR3 is 15 residues long. V was clipped by 5 bases and J by 3 bases; unmatched bases: 8. Here the CDR3 DNA reads TGTGCCAGCAGCCGAGACAGGGGGTCCTTCTACGAGCAGTACTTC. Translation gives CASSRDRGSFYEQYF.

This chain connects TRBV28 to TRBJ2-7; 12 bases are a match to TRBD2. CDR3 length: 14 amino acids. Germline CDR1 reads MDHEN; CDR2 reads SYDVKM. V lost 5 bases and J lost 4; bases outside the gene matches: 3. CDR3 bases: TGTGCCAGCAGTCCGGGACTAGCGGGTTACGAGCAGTACTTC. Its protein is CASSPGLAGYEQYF.

Comment on this clone: Other DNA sequences of this sample code for an identical CDR3. This sequence joins TRBV6-5 and TRBJ2-5; 13 bases are shared with TRBD2. Germline CDR1 and CDR2: MNHEY and SVGAGI. Trimming removed 6 bases from V and 1 base from J; junction bases left unmatched: 2. The length of the CDR3 is 15 residues. The CDR3 spells CASSRLAGGQETQYF. The DNA of the CDR3 is TGTGCCAGCAGCCGACTAGCGGGGGGCCAAGAGACCCAGTACTTC.

This chain connects TRBV2 to TRBJ1-1; no firm D call. Trimming took 3 bases from V and 1 from J, leaving 3 bases between them. Germline loops: CDR1 SNHLY, CDR2 FYNNEI. CDR3 length: 12 amino acids. CDR3 protein: CASSDRNTEAFF. DNA of the CDR3: TGTGCCAGCAGTGATAGGAACACTGAAGCTTTCTTT.

The chain uses TRBV3-1 (or the pseudogene TRBV3-2) and TRBJ1-5; D may be TRBD1 (6 bases). The CDR3 consists of 15 residues. The germline V gene has CDR1 LGHDT and CDR2 YNNKEL (reference sequence). The ends were cut back, 2 bases at V and 1 base at J, with 9 bases in the middle. DNA of the CDR3: TGTGCCAGCAGCCAATCGAGGGGGAGCAATCAGCCCCAGCATTTT. Protein: CASSQSRGSNQPQHF.

This chain links TRBV5-1 with TRBJ1-1; D gene uncertain. This CDR3 region has 16 residues. The V gene's germline CDR1 is SGHRS and CDR2 YFSETQ. V lost 4 bases and J lost 1, with 17 bases in between. The CDR3 sequence is CASSPVAANWNTEAFF. CDR3 DNA: TGCGCCAGCAGCCCGGTGGCGGCAAATTGGAACACTGAAGCTTTCTTT.

Here the CDR3 DNA reads TGTGCCAGCACCGGGATTGGGACTACCCTAGGGAAGTTCTTC. Protein sequence: CASTGIGTTLGKFF. This chain joins TRBV2 and TRBJ2-1; 7 positions match TRBD2. V lost 7 bases to trimming and J lost 14 bases; unmatched junction nucleotides: 17. Germline V gives CDR1 SNHLY, CDR2 FYNNEI. This CDR3 comprises 14 residues.

In the case of this clone: The same CDR3 also results from other DNA sequences found in this sample. The V gene is TRBV9, the J gene TRBJ1-2; tentative D call: TRBD1 (5 bases). V dropped 3 bases and J dropped 3 bases, with 15 bases sitting between them. Germline CDR1 is SGDLS and CDR2 is YYNGEE. The CDR3 is 15 amino acids. The CDR3 DNA reads TGTGCCAGCAGCGCCTCGGGGGGTCAAGACTATGGCTACACCTTC. This codes for CASSASGGQDYGYTF.

The V gene is TRBV7-9, the J gene TRBJ2-3; TRBD2 might be the D (6 bases). In germline, CDR1 is SEHNR, CDR2 FQNEAQ (reference sequence). Trimming shortened V by 3 bases and J by 5 bases, and 12 bases separated the two germline ends. The CDR3 covers 14 residues. This chain's CDR3 is CASSLKDGGDTQYF. In nucleotides, the CDR3 is TGTGCCAGCAGCTTGAAGGACGGGGGAGATACGCAGTATTTT.

The V gene is TRBV6-5, the J gene TRBJ1-1, with D tentatively TRBD1 (6 bases). The V gene's germline CDR1 is MNHEY and CDR2 SVGAGI. The V and J ends lost 6 bases and 0 bases respectively, with 11 bases between them. The CDR3 extends over 14 amino acids. The CDR3 protein is CASSRTVMNTEAFF. CDR3 DNA sequence: TGTGCCAGCAGCAGGACAGTGATGAACACTGAAGCTTTCTTT.

The rearrangement joins TRBV6-5 to TRBJ1-5; maybe TRBD1 (6 bases). This CDR3 has 14 residues. Germline V gives CDR1 MNHEY, CDR2 SVGAGI. V lost 10 bases and J lost 3, with 16 bases in between. DNA of the CDR3: TGTGCCACCCGACGAGGGGGAAACAATCAGCCCCAGCATTTT. Its protein product is CATRRGGNNQPQHF.

This clone appeared a single time. V and J are TRBV28 and TRBJ1-4, with D unclear. CDR3 length: 14 residues. Trimming cost V 6 bases and J 0 bases, with 8 bases left between them. Germline-derived CDR1 and CDR2 are MDHEN and SYDVKM. CDR3 region: CASREGATNEKLFF. DNA of the CDR3: TGTGCCAGCAGAGAGGGAGCAACTAATGAAAAACTGTTTTTT.

V usage is TRBV5-1 and J usage is TRBJ2-1; the match to TRBD2 covers 8 bases. Losses at the gene ends were 2 bases for V and 3 bases for J; bases not matched to a gene: 4. CDR3 length equals 15 residues. Germline lookup yields CDR1 SGHRS and CDR2 YFSETQ. CDR3 in amino acids: CASSFGLAGYNEQFF. DNA of the CDR3: TGCGCCAGCAGCTTTGGGCTAGCGGGCTACAATGAGCAGTTCTTC. The full variable domain, completed using reference TRBV5-1 and TRBJ2-1, is KAGVTQTPRYLIKTRGQQVTLSCSPISGHRSVSWYQQTPGQGLQFLFEYFSETQRNKGNFPGRFSGRQFSNSRSEMNVSTLELGDSALYLCASSFGLAGYNEQFFGPGTRLTVL.

This chain joins TRBV12-3 or TRBV12-4 and TRBJ2-3; possibly TRBD1 for D (6 bases). CDR3 length: 13 residues. V was shortened by 5 bases and J by 0 bases, with 6 bases between the two germline ends. The CDR3 coding sequence is TGTGCCAGCAGTCAGGGGAGCACAGATACGCAGTATTTT. It yields the protein CASSQGSTDTQYF.

The chain has TRBV9 and TRBJ1-2; D is ambiguous. With 0 bases removed from V and 4 bases from J, the gap between germline ends came to 10 bases. The CDR3 runs 14 residues. CDR1 is SGDLS, CDR2 YYNGEE, per germline. In nucleotides, the CDR3 is TGTGCCAGCAGCGTAGAAATAACACCCTATGGCTACACCTTC. This sequence encodes CASSVEITPYGYTF.